The 5 T cell receptor beta chains presented below share a single source sample, sequenced in a study of T cell responses to AZD1222 COVID-19 vaccine. The assay was immunoSEQ multiplex PCR, and TCRdb's table has in-frame clones only and misses some. The table lists some 140,000 clones, about nine tenths of them singletons, with about 1.9% in the top ten. The starting material was peripheral blood, obtained 28 days after the second AZD1222 dose. The receptors were sampled from an adult who received the AZD1222 COVID-19 vaccine.

J is TRBJ1-5 and V is TRBV19; D ambiguous. CDR3 length equals 15 residues. Germline V gives CDR1 LNHDA, CDR2 SQIVND (reference sequence). The V end lost 6 bases, the J end lost 0 bases, and 12 bases lay between the germline ends. CDR3 region: CASSLGQNSNQPQHF. The CDR3 nucleotides are TGTGCCAGTAGCCTCGGGCAGAATAGCAATCAGCCCCAGCATTTT.

The chain combines TRBV10-3 with TRBJ1-3; TRBD1 agrees at 8 bases. The germline V gene encodes CDR1 ENHRY and CDR2 SYGVKD. With 6 bases clipped from V and 7 bases from J, the junction kept 11 bases outside the gene matches. The CDR3 contains 15 residues. As DNA, the CDR3 is TGTGCCATCAGCCCGGGGACAGGACCAGGGAACACCATATATTTT. Amino acid sequence: CAISPGTGPGNTIYF.

The genes are TRBV18 and TRBJ1-5; maybe TRBD1 (6 bases). CDR3 length equals 15 residues. Trimming took 6 bases from V and 2 from J, leaving 14 bases between them. The germline gives CDR1 KGHSH, CDR2 LQKENI. CDR3 sequence (DNA): TGTGCCAGCTCGGCATCAGGGGATGGCAATCAGCCCCAGCATTTT. This sequence encodes CASSASGDGNQPQHF.

This chain links TRBV6-4 with TRBJ2-1; 11 bases map to TRBD2. This CDR3 region has 17 residues. The J segment lost 2 bases and the V segment lost 6 bases, leaving 9 bases of the junction unmatched. Germline-derived CDR1 and CDR2 are MRHNA and SNTAGT. CDR3 region: CASSRPSGRSPYNEQFF. In DNA, the CDR3 is TGTGCCAGCAGCCGACCTAGCGGGAGGAGTCCCTACAATGAGCAGTTCTTC.

As DNA, the CDR3 is TGTGCCAGCAGTGACACAGCGGGGTGGGAACGCACCGGGGAGCTGTTTTTT. Amino acids: CASSDTAGWERTGELFF. V and J are TRBV6-2 or TRBV6-3 and TRBJ2-2; 7 nucleotides align to TRBD2. Trimming removed 5 bases from V and 4 bases from J; junction bases left unmatched: 13. Germline V CDR1 and CDR2: MNHEY, SVGEGT. The CDR3 is 17 amino acids.